In its sample, the clone carrying this T cell receptor (beta chain) was seen many times. Its antigen is unknown. Read coverage stops 3 residues before the CDR3 terminus; the germline J gene supplies the remainder. Caucasian heritage predominated among both patients and controls. Each donor provided roughly 4.5 to 9 ml of heparinized whole blood. The data stem from a study of T cell clonality in common variable immunodeficiency. Study-wide points: Compared with controls, CVID subjects had fewer shared TCRbeta clones.

Assay: immunoSEQ multiplex PCR; the TCRdb copy retains only in-frame clones and omits some. The sample was found to contain tens of thousands of clones, and every one recurs. V shed 4 bases, J shed 5 bases, and the junction held 6 bases outside the gene matches. Germline V CDR1 and CDR2: MDHEN, SYDVKM. The CDR3 is 15 residues long. The V gene is TRBV28, the J gene TRBJ2-2, with 8 bases fitting TRBD1. The sequenced sample consisted of peripheral blood mononuclear cells. The TCR was taken from a person between 18 and 75 years old in good health. Here the CDR3 reads CASSYRDRQTGELFF. The sequenced CDR3 bases are TGTGCCAGCAGTTACCGGGACAGGCAGACCGGGGAG.